The entry below gives a single TCR beta chain sequence along with its context. This sample is drawn from a study of T cell changes during pregnancy in multiple sclerosis. Assay used: immunoSEQ multiplex PCR; TCRdb lists only in-frame clones, some missing. The sample lists about 38,000 clones, around 90% occurring once. The clonotype comes from a female donor in good health, enrolled as a control in a pregnancy study. The sample in question was CD4+ T cells from peripheral blood mononuclear cells, obtained after pregnancy.

The CDR3 sequence is CASSPGGAPNTGELFF. Written as DNA, the CDR3 is TGTGCCAGCAGCCCGGGGGGGGCCCCGAACACCGGGGAGCTGTTTTTT. The V call is TRBV6-6, the J call TRBJ2-2, with 8 bases identical to TRBD2. Germline V gives CDR1 MNHNY, CDR2 SVGAGI (reference sequence). CDR3 size: 16 residues. J lost 0 bases, V lost 6 bases, and 6 bases had no gene match.